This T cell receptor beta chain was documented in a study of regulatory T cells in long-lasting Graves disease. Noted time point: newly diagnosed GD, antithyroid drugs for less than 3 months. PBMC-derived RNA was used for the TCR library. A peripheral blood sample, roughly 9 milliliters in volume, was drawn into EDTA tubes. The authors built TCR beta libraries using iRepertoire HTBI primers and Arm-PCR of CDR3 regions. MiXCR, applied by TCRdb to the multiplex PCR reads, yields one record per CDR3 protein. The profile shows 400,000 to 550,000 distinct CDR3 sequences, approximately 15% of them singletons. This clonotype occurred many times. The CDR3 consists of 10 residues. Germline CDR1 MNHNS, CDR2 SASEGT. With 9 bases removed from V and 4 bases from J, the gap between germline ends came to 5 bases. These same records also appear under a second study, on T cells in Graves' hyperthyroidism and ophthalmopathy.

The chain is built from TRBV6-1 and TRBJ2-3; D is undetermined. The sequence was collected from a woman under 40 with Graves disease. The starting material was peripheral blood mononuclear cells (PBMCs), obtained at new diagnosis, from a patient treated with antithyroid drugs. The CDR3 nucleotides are TGTGCCAGTGGGCCAGATACGCAGTATTTT. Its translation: CASGPDTQYF.